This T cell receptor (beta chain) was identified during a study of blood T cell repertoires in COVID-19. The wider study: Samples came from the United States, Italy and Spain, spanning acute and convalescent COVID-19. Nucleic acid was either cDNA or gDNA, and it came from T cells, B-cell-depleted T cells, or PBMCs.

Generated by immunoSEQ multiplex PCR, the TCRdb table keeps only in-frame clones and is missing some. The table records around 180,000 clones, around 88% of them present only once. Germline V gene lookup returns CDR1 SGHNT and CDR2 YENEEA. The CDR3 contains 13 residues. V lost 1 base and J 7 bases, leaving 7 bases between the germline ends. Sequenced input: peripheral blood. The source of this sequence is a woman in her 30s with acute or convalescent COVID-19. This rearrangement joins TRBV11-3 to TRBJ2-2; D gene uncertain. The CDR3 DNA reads TGTGCCAGCAGCTTAGTCGGTGGCGGGGAGCTGTTTTTT. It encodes CASSLVGGGELFF.